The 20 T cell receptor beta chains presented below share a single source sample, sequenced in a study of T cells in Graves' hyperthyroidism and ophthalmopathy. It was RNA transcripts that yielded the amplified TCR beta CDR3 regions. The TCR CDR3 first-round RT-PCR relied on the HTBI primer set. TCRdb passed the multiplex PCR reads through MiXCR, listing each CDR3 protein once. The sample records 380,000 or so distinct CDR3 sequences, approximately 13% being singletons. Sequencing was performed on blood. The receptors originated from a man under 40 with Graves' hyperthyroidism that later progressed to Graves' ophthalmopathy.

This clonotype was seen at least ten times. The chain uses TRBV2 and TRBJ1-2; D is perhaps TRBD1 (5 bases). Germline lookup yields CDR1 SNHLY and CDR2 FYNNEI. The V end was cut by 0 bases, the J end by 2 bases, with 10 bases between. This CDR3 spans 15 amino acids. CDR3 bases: TGTGCCAGCAGTGAAGCGCCGGGACTCAACTATGGCTACACCTTC. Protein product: CASSEAPGLNYGYTF.

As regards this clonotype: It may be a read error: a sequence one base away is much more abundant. The CDR3 DNA reads as TGTGCCAGCAGCCAGGGACAGTCCGACGAGCAGTACTTC. It translates to CASSQGQSDEQYF. The V and J genes are TRBV13 and TRBJ2-7; TRBD1 matches at 7 bases. Germline-derived CDR1 and CDR2 are PRHDT and FYEKMQ (reference sequence). The CDR3 runs to 13 residues. J was trimmed by 5 bases and V by 5 bases; bases with no gene match: 6.

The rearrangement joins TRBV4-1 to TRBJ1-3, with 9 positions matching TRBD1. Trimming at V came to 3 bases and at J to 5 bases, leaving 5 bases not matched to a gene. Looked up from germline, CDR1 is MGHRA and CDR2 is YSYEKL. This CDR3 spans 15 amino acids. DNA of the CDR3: TGCGCCAGCAGCCACAAAGGACAGGGGAGAAACACCATATATTTT. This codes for CASSHKGQGRNTIYF.

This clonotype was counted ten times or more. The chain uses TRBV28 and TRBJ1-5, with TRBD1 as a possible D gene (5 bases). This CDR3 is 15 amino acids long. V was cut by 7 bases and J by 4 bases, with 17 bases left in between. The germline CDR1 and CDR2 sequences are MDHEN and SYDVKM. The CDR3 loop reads CASTIDGGFNQPQHF. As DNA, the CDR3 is TGTGCCAGCACCATAGATGGGGGTTTTAATCAGCCCCAGCATTTT.

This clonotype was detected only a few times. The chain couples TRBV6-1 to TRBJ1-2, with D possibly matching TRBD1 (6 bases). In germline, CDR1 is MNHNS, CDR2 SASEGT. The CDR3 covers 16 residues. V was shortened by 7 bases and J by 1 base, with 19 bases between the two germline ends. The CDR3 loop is CASNRGGRNFNYGYTF. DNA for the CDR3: TGTGCCAGCAATAGAGGGGGACGGAATTTTAACTATGGCTACACCTTC.

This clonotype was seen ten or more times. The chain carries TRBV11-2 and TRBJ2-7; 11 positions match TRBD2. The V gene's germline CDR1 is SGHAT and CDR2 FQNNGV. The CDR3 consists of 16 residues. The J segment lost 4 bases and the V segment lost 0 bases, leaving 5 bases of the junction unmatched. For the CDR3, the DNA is TGTGCCAGCAGCTTAGACGAGACTAGCGGGGTGTACGAGCAGTACTTC. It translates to CASSLDETSGVYEQYF.

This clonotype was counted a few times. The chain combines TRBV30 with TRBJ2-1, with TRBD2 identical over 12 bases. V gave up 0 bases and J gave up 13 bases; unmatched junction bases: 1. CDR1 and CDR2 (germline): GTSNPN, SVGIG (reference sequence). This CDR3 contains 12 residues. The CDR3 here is CAWSVLAGGQFF. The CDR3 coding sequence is TGTGCCTGGAGTGTACTAGCGGGGGGACAGTTCTTC.

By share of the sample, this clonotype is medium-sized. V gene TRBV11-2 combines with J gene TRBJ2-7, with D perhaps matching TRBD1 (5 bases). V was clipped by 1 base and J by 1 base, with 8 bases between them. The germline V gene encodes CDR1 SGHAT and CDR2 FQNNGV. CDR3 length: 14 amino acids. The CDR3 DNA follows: TGTGCCAGCAGCTTAGGAACAGGATCCTACGAGCAGTACTTC. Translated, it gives CASSLGTGSYEQYF.

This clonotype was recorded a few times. CDR3 DNA: TGTGCCAGCAGTTTATGGGGAGCCTACGAGCAGTACTTC. Its protein product is CASSLWGAYEQYF. The J gene is TRBJ2-7, the V gene TRBV28, with D possibly being TRBD2 (5 bases). The CDR3 totals 13 residues. Per the germline V gene, CDR1 is MDHEN and CDR2 is SYDVKM. Deletions cut 0 bases from V and 2 bases from J, with 5 bases between.

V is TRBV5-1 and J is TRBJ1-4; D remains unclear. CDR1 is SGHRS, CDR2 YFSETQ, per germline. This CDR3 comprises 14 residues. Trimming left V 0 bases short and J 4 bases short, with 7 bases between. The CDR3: CASSLGTLNEKLFF. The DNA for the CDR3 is TGCGCCAGCAGCTTGGGGACCCTTAATGAAAAACTGTTTTTT.

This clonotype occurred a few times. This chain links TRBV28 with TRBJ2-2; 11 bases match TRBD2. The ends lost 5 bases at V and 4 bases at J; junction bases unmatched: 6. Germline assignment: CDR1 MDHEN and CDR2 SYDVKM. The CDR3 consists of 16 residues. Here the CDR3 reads CASSHLAGGSTGELFF. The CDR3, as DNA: TGTGCCAGCAGTCATCTAGCGGGGGGTTCCACCGGGGAGCTGTTTTTT.

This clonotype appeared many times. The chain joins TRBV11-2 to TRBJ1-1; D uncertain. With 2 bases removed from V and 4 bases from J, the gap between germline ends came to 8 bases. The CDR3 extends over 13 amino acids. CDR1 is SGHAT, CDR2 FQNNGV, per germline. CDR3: CASSLSAGTEAFF. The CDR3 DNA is TGTGCCAGCAGCTTAAGTGCGGGCACTGAAGCTTTCTTT.

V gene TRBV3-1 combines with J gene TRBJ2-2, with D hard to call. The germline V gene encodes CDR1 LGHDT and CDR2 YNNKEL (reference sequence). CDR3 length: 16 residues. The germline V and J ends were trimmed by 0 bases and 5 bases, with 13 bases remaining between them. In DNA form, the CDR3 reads TGTGCCAGCAGCCAAGATCCGAAGAGGAAGACCGGGGAGCTGTTTTTT. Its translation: CASSQDPKRKTGELFF.

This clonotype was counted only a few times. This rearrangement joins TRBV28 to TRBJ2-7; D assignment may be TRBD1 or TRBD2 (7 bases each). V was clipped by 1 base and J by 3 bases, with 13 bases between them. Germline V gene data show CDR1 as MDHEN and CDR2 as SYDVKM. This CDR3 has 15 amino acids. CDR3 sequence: CASSLFSRGGYEQYF. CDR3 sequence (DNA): TGTGCCAGCAGTTTATTTAGCAGGGGGGGCTACGAGCAGTACTTC.

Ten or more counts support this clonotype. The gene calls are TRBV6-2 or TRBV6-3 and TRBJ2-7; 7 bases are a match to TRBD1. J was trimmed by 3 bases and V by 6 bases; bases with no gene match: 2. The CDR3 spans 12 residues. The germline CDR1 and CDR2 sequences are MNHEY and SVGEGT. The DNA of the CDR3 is TGTGCCAGCAGGGACAGGAACTACGAGCAGTACTTC. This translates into CASRDRNYEQYF.

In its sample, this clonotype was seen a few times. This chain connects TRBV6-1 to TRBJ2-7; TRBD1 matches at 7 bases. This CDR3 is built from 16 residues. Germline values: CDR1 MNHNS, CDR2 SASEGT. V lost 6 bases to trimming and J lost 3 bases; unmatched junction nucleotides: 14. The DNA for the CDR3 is TGTGCCAGCAGGCGAGCCGGGACAGCGAATAACTACGAGCAGTACTTC. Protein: CASRRAGTANNYEQYF.

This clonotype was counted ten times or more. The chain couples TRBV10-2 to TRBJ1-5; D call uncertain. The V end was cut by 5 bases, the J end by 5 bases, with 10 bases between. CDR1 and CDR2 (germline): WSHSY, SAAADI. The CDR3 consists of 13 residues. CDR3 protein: CASSLLHDQPQHF. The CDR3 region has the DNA TGCGCCAGCAGTCTACTACATGATCAGCCCCAGCATTTT.

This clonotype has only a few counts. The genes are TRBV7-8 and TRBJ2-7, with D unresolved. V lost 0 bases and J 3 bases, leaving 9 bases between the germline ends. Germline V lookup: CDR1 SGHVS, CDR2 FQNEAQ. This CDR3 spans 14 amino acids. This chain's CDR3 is CASSLAGSRYEQYF. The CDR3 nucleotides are TGTGCCAGCAGCTTAGCGGGATCACGCTACGAGCAGTACTTC.

The CDR3 loop is CASSLEGFVYDTQYF. CDR3 nucleotide sequence: TGTGCCAGCAGCCTTGAAGGCTTCGTGTATGATACGCAGTATTTT. This chain joins TRBV6-7 and TRBJ2-3; D remains ambiguous. TRBV6-7 is marked as an open reading frame, function uncertain. The CDR3 covers 15 residues. V lost 6 bases and J 6 bases, leaving 19 bases between the germline ends.

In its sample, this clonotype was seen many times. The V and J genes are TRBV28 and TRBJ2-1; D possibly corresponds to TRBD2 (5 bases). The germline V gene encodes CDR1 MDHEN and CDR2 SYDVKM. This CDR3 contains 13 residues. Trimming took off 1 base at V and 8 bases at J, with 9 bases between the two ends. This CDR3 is CASSLFGRDEQFF. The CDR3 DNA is TGTGCCAGCAGTTTATTTGGGCGGGATGAGCAGTTCTTC. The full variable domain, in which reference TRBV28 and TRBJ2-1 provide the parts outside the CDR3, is DVKVTQSSRYLVKRTGEKVFLECVQDMDHENMFWYRQDPGLGLRLIYFSYDVKMKEKGDIPEGYSVSREKKERFSLILESASTNQTSMYLCASSLFGRDEQFFGPGTRLTVL.